Sequencing of this TCR beta chain was carried out in a study of PD-1 blockade in classical Hodgkin lymphoma. Study-wide findings and caveats: Partial responders and progressors had significantly lower baseline TCR diversity. Excluded were patients who started nivolumab under 1 year after ASCT, a group that had lower diversity. Significantly greater TCR diversity emerged by C4D1 in CD4+ cells but not CD8+ cells.

Time point described: cycle 4 day 1 (C4D1), after five to seven weeks of nivolumab. In every patient, relapse followed autologous stem cell transplantation, while exposure to brentuximab vedotin differed. CDR3 length equals 15 residues. V was clipped by 6 bases and J by 1 base; unmatched bases: 7. Germline V CDR1 and CDR2: MNHEY, SVGAGI. Produced via immunoSEQ multiplex PCR; TCRdb's table is partial and in-frame only. Seen here are around 50,000 clones, about 80% observed once, and the top ten hold 9.5% to 15%. Comment on this clone: Its specificity is not known.

J is TRBJ2-7 and V is TRBV6-5; 9 bases map to TRBD1. The TCR sequence derives from a human donor with classical Hodgkin lymphoma. The sequencing here drew on peripheral blood mononuclear cells (PBMCs), taken before the fourth cycle of nivolumab. Written as DNA, the CDR3 is TGTGCCAGCAGAGTGACAGGGGGAACGTCCTACGAGCAGTACTTC. Translating gives CASRVTGGTSYEQYF.